Listed below are T cell receptor beta chains from one sample, sequenced in a study of blood T cell repertoires in COVID-19. Some clones are missing from TCRdb's copy, which holds only in-frame ones; the method was immunoSEQ multiplex PCR. The sample shows 70,000 to 100,000 clones, roughly four fifths of them seen only once. The sequenced sample was peripheral blood. These receptors all stem from a man aged 50 or older with active or convalescent COVID-19. CDR3s include the opening cysteine and the closing phenylalanine or tryptophan. The D gene is left open where the match is weak. The size of a clone is reported for some rows only, either as once, few or many, or as a class for expanded clones.

V,size,D,J,DNA,CDR3
TRBV6-1,.,.,TRBJ2-5,TGTGCCAGCAGTGAATCGCTTCGAGGTGGTCCCCAAGAGACCCAGTACTTC,CASSESLRGGPQETQYF
TRBV5-4,.,.,TRBJ2-2,TGTGCCAGCAGCTTGGGTGACATTTTAACCGGGGAGCTGTTTTTT,CASSLGDILTGELFF
TRBV2,.,.,TRBJ1-1,TGTGCCAGCAGCCCCCTGGGGGGGGGCGGCACTGAAGCTTTCTTT,CASSPLGGGGTEAFF
TRBV10-3,.,.,TRBJ1-6,TGTGCCATCAGTGATCCAGGGGCGAGTTCACCCCTCCACTTT,CAISDPGASSPLHF
TRBV28,.,.,TRBJ1-3,TGTGCCAGCAGTTCCTACAGGGTACGAGAAGGAAACACCATATATTTT,CASSSYRVREGNTIYF
TRBV4-1,.,TRBD2,TRBJ2-5,TGCGCCAGCAGCCAAGTTGCGGCGGGGGGCCGCCAAGAGACCCAGTACTTC,CASSQVAAGGRQETQYF
TRBV13,.,.,TRBJ1-6,TGTGCCAGCAGCTTAGAAGGGAGCTCCTATAATTCACCCCTCCACTTT,CASSLEGSSYNSPLHF
TRBV27,.,.,TRBJ1-6,TGTGCCAGCAGACTTGGACAGCTTAATTCACCCCTCCACTTT,CASRLGQLNSPLHF
TRBV6-2/TRBV6-3,.,.,TRBJ1-3,TGTGCCAGCAGCCTAGACTCTGGAAACACCATATATTTT,CASSLDSGNTIYF
TRBV7-2,.,.,TRBJ2-2,TGTGCCAGCAGCCTCAGAGCGGGTGGGGGGGAGCTGTTTTTT,CASSLRAGGGELFF
TRBV24-1,.,TRBD1,TRBJ2-3,TGTGCCACCAGTGAGGACAGGGGGCGCTTCGGCACAGATACGCAGTATTTT,CATSEDRGRFGTDTQYF
TRBV28,.,.,TRBJ2-4,TGTGCCAGCAGTTTAGCGGTAACGGGCAAAAACATTCAGTACTTC,CASSLAVTGKNIQYF
TRBV3-1/TRBV3-2,.,.,TRBJ2-3,TGTGCCAGCAGCCAAGGTCCCGCAGATACGCAGTATTTT,CASSQGPADTQYF
TRBV13,.,.,TRBJ1-2,TGTGCCAGCAGCTCTAGAGGCTATGGCTACACCTTC,CASSSRGYGYTF
TRBV11-2,few,TRBD2,TRBJ2-1,TGTGCCAGCAGCCGGACTAGCGGGGCTCCGTACAATGAGCAGTTCTTC,CASSRTSGAPYNEQFF
TRBV5-5,once,.,TRBJ2-1,TGTGCCAGCAGCCCGGCAGCAGGGGCCAGGAGGAATGAGCAGTTCTTC,CASSPAAGARRNEQFF
TRBV5-5,.,TRBD2,TRBJ2-7,TGTGCCAGCAGCTTGGCCGGGGGGGTACAATACGAGCAGTACTTC,CASSLAGGVQYEQYF
TRBV5-5,.,TRBD2,TRBJ2-7,TGTGCCAGCACCCATTCGGGGGGCTACGAGCAGTACTTC,CASTHSGGYEQYF
TRBV27,.,TRBD1,TRBJ2-2,TGTGCCAGCAGTGTCACAGGGGGACCCACGGGGGAGCTGTTTTTT,CASSVTGGPTGELFF
TRBV5-1,.,.,TRBJ2-2,TGCGCCAGCAGCTTGGCCAACGGGGGTTACGGGGAGCTGTTTTTT,CASSLANGGYGELFF
TRBV28,.,.,TRBJ1-4,TGTGCCAGCAGTTTATACACAGGGAGTGAAAAACTGTTTTTT,CASSLYTGSEKLFF
TRBV11-2,.,.,TRBJ2-3,TGTGCCAGCAGCTCTCCTCCAGGGGCGGATACGCAGTATTTT,CASSSPPGADTQYF
TRBV7-9,.,.,TRBJ2-7,TGTGCCAGCAGCCCCCGGACAGAAGTTATTAACGAGCAGTACTTC,CASSPRTEVINEQYF
TRBV5-1,.,.,TRBJ2-2,TGCGCCAGCAGCTTGATGGCTGCGGGGACCGGGGAGCTGTTTTTT,CASSLMAAGTGELFF
TRBV2,.,.,TRBJ2-5,TGTGCCAGCAGTATCACAACCAAAGAGACCCAGTACTTC,CASSITTKETQYF
TRBV29-1,.,TRBD1,TRBJ2-2,TGCAGCGTTGAGGGACAGGCGGGCGGGGAGCTGTTTTTT,CSVEGQAGGELFF
TRBV5-1,.,.,TRBJ1-2,TGCGCCAGCAGCGCTGGCACTACCTATGGCTACACCTTC,CASSAGTTYGYTF
TRBV5-1,.,.,TRBJ2-3,TGCGCCAGCAGCCGAGAGGAGGATACGCAGTATTTT,CASSREEDTQYF
TRBV28,.,TRBD1,TRBJ2-5,TGTGCCAGCAGTCCACAGGGGACAGGGTTTAGTCTAGGAGAGACCCAGTACTTC,CASSPQGTGFSLGETQYF
TRBV12-3/TRBV12-4,.,.,TRBJ1-1,TGTGCCAGCAGTCCCCGGGGAGATGGAGCTTTCTTT,CASSPRGDGAFF
TRBV5-1,few,TRBD1,TRBJ1-2,TGCGCCAGCACCCCCGGGACAGAGGGCTATGGCTACACCTTC,CASTPGTEGYGYTF
TRBV11-2,once,.,TRBJ2-1,TGTGCCAGCAGCTTAGAAATAGGAGCCTCGGGTGAGCAGTTCTTC,CASSLEIGASGEQFF
TRBV7-8,.,TRBD1,TRBJ2-5,TGTGCCAGCAGCTTAGCGACAGGGTCCCAAGAGACCCAGTACTTC,CASSLATGSQETQYF
TRBV7-8,few,.,TRBJ1-2,TGTGCCAGCAGCTTAGATCGGACAGCTCAACCGAAAAATAATGGCTACACCTTC,CASSLDRTAQPKNNGYTF
TRBV5-1,.,.,TRBJ2-3,TGCGCCAGCAGCTTGGGGGGCCCCATGGGCACAGATACGCAGTATTTT,CASSLGGPMGTDTQYF
TRBV29-1,.,TRBD1,TRBJ1-2,TGCAGCGTGGGGTCACCGGGACAGTCGACCTATGGCTACACCTTC,CSVGSPGQSTYGYTF
TRBV28,once,.,TRBJ1-5,TGTGCCAGCAGTTTTCAGACAGTTAATCAGCCCCAGCATTTT,CASSFQTVNQPQHF
TRBV18,.,TRBD1,TRBJ1-1,TGTGCCAGCTCACCATCGAGGACAGGGGATGAAGCTTTCTTT,CASSPSRTGDEAFF
TRBV13,.,.,TRBJ1-5,TGTGCCAGCAGCTTAGGACCTCAGGGAAATCAGCCCCAGCATTTT,CASSLGPQGNQPQHF
TRBV6-2/TRBV6-3,.,TRBD1,TRBJ2-7,TGTGCCAGCAGTTCGACAGGGCGGCAGTACTTC,CASSSTGRQYF
TRBV5-5,.,.,TRBJ1-1,TGTGCCAGCAGCTTGCAGGGGATGAACACTGAAGCTTTCTTT,CASSLQGMNTEAFF
TRBV7-2,.,.,TRBJ2-2,TGTGCCAGCAGCTTCGGCGGGGCGAACACCGGGGAGCTGTTTTTT,CASSFGGANTGELFF
TRBV5-1,.,TRBD1,TRBJ1-5,TGCGCCAGCAGCTTGGGGACAGGGGGAGGGCAGCCCCAGCATTTT,CASSLGTGGGQPQHF
TRBV5-1,.,TRBD2,TRBJ2-2,TGCGCCAGCGTTCCTAGCGGGGGGACCGGGGAGCTGTTTTTT,CASVPSGGTGELFF
TRBV14,.,.,TRBJ2-5,TGTGCCAGCAGCCCCTCAATTCAGCCGGGGGAGACCCAGTACTTC,CASSPSIQPGETQYF
TRBV27,.,.,TRBJ2-5,TGTGCCAGCAGTGCGGACAGTGAAGAGACCCAGTACTTC,CASSADSEETQYF
TRBV3-1/TRBV3-2,.,.,TRBJ1-6,TGTGCCAGCAGCCCCGGGGTTAATTCACCCCTCCACTTT,CASSPGVNSPLHF
TRBV9,.,.,TRBJ2-3,TGTGCCAGCAGCGTTGGGACAACTAGCACAGATACGCAGTATTTT,CASSVGTTSTDTQYF